This TCR beta chain was documented in a study of control samples from healthy donors and cancer patients. The V and J ends lost 2 bases and 8 bases respectively, with 18 bases between them. This CDR3 contains 15 residues. CDR1 is MDHEN, CDR2 SYDVKM, per germline. The sample holds one count of this clone. Libraries were prepared by immunoSEQ multiplex PCR; TCRdb keeps only in-frame clonotypes and omits some of them. Among about 110,000 clones listed, approximately 82% were seen once. This receptor was obtained from a man younger than 30 in good health. Sequenced sample: blood. This chain links TRBV28 with TRBJ1-1, with D tentatively TRBD1 (6 bases). This CDR3 reads CASSLNLGGAYEAFF. In DNA, the CDR3 is TGTGCCAGCAGTTTAAATCTTGGGGGGGCATACGAAGCTTTCTTT.